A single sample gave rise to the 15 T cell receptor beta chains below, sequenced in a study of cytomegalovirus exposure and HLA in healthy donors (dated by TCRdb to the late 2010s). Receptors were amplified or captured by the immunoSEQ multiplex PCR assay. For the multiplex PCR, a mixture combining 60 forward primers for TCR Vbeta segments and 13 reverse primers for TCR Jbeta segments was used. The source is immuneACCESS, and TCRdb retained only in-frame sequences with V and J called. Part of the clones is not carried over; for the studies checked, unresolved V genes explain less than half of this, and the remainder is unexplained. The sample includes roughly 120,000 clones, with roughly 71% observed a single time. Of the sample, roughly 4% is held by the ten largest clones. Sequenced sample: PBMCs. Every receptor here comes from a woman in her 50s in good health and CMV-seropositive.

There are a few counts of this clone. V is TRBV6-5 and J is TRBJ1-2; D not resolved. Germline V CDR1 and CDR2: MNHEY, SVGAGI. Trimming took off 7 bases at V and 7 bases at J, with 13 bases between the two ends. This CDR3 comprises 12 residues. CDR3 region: CASKARYGGYTF. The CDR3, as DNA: TGTGCCAGCAAAGCACGGTATGGTGGCTACACCTTC.

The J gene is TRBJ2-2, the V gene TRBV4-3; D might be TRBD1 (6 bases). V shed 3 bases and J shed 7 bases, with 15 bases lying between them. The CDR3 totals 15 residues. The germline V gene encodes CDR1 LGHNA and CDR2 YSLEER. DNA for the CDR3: TGCGCCAGCAGCCAGGACCTACAGGGCGGCGGGGAGCTGTTTTTT. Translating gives CASSQDLQGGGELFF.

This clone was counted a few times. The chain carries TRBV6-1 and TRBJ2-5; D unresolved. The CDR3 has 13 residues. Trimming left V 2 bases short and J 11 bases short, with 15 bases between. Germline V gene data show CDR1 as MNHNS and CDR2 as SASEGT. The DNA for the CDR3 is TGTGCCAGCAGTGAAAGGCCTCCCAAGGAGCAGTACTTC. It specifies CASSERPPKEQYF.

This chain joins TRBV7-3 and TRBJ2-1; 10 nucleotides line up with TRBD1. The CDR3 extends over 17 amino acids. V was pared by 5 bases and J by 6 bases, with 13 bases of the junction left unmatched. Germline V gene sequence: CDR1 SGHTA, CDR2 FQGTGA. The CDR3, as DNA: TGTGCCAGCAGCCCAAGCCACCGGGACAGGGGTTCCAATGAGCAGTTCTTC. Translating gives CASSPSHRDRGSNEQFF.

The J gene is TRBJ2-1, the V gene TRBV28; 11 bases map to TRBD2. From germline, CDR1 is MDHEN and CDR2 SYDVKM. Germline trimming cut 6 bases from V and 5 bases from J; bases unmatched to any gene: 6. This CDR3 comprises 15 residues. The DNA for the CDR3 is TGTGCCAGCAGCCTAACGACTAGCGGGAACAATGAGCAGTTCTTC. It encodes CASSLTTSGNNEQFF.

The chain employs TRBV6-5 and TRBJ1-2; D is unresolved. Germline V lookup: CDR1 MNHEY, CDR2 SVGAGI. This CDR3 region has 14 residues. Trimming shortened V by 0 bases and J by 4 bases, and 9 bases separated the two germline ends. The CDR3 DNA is TGTGCCAGCAGTTACTCGATTCGAGGCTATGGCTACACCTTC. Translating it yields CASSYSIRGYGYTF.

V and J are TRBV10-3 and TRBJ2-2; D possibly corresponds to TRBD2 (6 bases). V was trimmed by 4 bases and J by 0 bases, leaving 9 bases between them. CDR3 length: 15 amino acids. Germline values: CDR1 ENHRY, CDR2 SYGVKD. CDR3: CAISVGGPNTGELFF. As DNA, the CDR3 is TGTGCCATCAGTGTCGGGGGACCGAACACCGGGGAGCTGTTTTTT.

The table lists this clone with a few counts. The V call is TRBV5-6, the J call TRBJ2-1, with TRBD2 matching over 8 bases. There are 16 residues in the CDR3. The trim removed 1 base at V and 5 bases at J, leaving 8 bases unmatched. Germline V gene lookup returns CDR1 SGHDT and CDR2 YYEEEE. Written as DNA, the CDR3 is TGTGCCAGCAGCTTGACGCCGGGGGGGAAGGACAATGAGCAGTTCTTC. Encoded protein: CASSLTPGGKDNEQFF.

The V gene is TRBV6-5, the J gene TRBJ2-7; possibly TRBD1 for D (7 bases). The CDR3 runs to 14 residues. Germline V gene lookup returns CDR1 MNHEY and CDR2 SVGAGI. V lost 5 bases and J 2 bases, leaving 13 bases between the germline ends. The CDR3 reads CASSPAGTAYEQYF. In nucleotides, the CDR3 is TGTGCCAGCAGTCCCGCGGGGACAGCCTACGAGCAGTACTTC.

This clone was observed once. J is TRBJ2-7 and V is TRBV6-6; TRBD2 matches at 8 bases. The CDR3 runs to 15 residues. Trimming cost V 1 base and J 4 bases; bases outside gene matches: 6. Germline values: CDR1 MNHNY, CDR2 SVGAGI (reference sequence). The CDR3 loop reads CASSYWGGGQYEQYF. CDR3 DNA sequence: TGTGCCAGCAGTTACTGGGGCGGGGGGCAGTACGAGCAGTACTTC.

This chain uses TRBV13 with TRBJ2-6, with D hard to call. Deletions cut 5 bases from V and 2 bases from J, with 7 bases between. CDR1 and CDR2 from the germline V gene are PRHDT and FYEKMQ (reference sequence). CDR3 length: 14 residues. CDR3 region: CASSLSPGANVLTF. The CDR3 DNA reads TGTGCCAGCAGCCTGTCCCCTGGGGCCAACGTCCTGACTTTC.

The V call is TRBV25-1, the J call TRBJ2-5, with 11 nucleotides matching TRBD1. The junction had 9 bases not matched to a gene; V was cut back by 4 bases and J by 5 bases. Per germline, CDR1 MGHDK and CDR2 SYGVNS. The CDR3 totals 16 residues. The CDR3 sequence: CASSAWTGGLGETQYF. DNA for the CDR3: TGTGCCAGCAGTGCATGGACAGGGGGCTTGGGGGAGACCCAGTACTTC.

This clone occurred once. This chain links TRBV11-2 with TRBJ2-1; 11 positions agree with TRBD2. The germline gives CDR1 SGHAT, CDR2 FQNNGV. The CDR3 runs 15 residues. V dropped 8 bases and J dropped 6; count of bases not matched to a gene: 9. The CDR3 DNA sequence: TGTGCCAGCTCTCTAATACTAGCGGGGGTCAATGAGCAGTTCTTC. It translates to CASSLILAGVNEQFF.

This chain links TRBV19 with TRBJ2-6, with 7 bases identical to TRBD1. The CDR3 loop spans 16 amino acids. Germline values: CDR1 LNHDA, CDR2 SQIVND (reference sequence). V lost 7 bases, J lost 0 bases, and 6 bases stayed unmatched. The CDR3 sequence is CASTGTVYSGANVLTF. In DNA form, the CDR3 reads TGTGCCAGTACGGGGACAGTCTACTCTGGGGCCAACGTCCTGACTTTC.

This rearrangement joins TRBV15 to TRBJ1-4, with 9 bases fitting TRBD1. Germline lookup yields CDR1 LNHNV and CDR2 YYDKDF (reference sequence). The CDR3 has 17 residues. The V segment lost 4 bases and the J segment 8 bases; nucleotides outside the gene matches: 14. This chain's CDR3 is CATSKGQGYFGMEKLFF. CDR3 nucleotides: TGTGCCACCAGCAAGGGACAGGGTTATTTTGGGATGGAAAAACTGTTTTTT.